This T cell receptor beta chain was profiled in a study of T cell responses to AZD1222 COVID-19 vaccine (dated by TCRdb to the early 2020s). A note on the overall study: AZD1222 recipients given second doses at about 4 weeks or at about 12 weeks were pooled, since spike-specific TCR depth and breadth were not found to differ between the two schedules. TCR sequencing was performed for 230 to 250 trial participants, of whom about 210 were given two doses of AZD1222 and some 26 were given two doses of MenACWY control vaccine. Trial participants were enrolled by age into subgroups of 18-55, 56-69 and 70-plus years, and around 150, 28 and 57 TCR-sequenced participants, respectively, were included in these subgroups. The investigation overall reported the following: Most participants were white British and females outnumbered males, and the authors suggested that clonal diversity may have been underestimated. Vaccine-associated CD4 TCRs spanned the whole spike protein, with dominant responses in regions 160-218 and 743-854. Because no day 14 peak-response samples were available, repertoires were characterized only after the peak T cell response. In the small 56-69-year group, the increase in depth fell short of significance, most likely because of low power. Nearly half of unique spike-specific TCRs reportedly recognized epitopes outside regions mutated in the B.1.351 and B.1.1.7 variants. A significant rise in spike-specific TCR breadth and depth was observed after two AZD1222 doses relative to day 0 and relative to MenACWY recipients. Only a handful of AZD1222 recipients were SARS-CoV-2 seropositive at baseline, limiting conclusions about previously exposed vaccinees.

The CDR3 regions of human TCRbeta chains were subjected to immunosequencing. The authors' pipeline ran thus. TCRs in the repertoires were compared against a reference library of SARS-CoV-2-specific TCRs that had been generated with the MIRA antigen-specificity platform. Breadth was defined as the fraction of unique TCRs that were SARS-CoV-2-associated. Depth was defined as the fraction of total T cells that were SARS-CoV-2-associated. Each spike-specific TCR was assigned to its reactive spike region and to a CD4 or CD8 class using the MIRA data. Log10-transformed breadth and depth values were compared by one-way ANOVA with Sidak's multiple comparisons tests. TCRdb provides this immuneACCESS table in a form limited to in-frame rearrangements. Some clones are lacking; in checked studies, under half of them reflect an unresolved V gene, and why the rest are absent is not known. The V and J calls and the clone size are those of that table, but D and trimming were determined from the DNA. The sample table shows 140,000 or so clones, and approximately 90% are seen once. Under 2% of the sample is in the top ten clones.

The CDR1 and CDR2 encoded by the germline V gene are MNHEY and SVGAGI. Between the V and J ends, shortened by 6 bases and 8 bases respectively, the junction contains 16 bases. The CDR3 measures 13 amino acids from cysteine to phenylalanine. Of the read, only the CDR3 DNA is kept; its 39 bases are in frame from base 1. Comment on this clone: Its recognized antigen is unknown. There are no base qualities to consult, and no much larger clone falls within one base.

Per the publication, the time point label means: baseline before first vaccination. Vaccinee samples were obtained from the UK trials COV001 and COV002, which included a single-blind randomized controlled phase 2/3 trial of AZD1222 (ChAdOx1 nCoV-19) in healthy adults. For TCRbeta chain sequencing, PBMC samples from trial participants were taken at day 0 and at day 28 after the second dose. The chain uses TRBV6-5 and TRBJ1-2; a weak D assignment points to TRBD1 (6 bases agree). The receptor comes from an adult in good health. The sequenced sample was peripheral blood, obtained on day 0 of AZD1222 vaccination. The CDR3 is CASREGHSGGYTF. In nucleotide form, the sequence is TGTGCCAGCAGAGAGGGACACTCTGGAGGCTACACCTTC.